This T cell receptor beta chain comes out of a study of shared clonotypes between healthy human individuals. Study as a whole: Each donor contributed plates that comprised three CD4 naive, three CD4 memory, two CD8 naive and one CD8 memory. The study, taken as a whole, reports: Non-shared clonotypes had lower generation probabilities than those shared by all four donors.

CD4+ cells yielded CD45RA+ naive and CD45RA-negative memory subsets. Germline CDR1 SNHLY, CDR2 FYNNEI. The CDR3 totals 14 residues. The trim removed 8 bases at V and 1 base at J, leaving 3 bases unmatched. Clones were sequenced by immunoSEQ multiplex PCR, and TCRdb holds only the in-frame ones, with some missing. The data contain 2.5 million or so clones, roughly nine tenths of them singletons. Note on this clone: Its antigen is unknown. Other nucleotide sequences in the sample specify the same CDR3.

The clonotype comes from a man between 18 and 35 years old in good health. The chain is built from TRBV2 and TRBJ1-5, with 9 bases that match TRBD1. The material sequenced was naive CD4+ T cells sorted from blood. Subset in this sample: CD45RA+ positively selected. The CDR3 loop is CASHGQGSNQPQHF. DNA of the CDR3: TGTGCCAGCCACGGACAGGGGAGCAATCAGCCCCAGCATTTT.